A selection of T cell receptor beta chains follows, all from one sample in a study of T cells in localized non-small cell lung cancer. Sequenced by immunoSEQ multiplex PCR; TCRdb stores in-frame clones only, minus some. Of fewer than 35,000 clones in the sample, 85% to 90% are singletons; the top ten hold under 5.5%. The sequences come from peripheral blood, collected before any cancer treatment. These receptors originate from a male donor older than 55 with stage III lung adenocarcinoma. CDR3s leave out the opening cysteine and the closing phenylalanine or tryptophan. Not every row has a clone size; where given, it reads once, few, many or a size class.

j_call	clone_size	v_call	cdr3_aa
TRBJ2-2	.	TRBV7-3	ASSLTLGSGELF
TRBJ2-5	.	TRBV7-8	ASSLGTYQETQY
TRBJ2-3	.	TRBV2	ASSGNSGSGDTQY
TRBJ1-2	.	TRBV6-1	ASSGGLNYGYT
TRBJ1-2	few	TRBV18	ASSPQGANGYT
TRBJ2-1	.	TRBV5-4	ASSLYQGNEQF
TRBJ2-7	.	TRBV18	ASSQRGQCNEQY
TRBJ1-3	.	TRBV4-1	ASSPERPGSPLSGNTIY
TRBJ1-1	.	TRBV11-3	ASTTGPGGNDTEAF
TRBJ1-1	.	TRBV5-4	ASSFGQRTTEAF
TRBJ2-1	.	TRBV7-2	ASSWTGGLGGNEQF
TRBJ2-4	.	TRBV12-5	ASGLKSNIQY
TRBJ1-5	.	TRBV4-2	ASSQDGPYSNQPQH
TRBJ2-1	.	TRBV9	ASSVAAGLAGDEQF
TRBJ1-2	.	TRBV4-2	ASSQDKGRLDGYT
TRBJ2-3	once	TRBV5-1	ASSFGAGGHTDTQY
TRBJ2-7	.	TRBV7-8	ASSLYYTYEQY
TRBJ2-3	.	TRBV7-7	ASSPLGPDTQY
TRBJ1-4	.	TRBV21-1	ASSKTRTEENEKLF
TRBJ1-4	.	TRBV6-5	ASSYTGFGSNEKLF
TRBJ1-2	.	TRBV4-1	ASSQDPDTLVYGYT
TRBJ1-6	.	TRBV25-1	ASSEDRAHSPLH
TRBJ2-3	.	TRBV7-6	ASSGDGDTDTQY
TRBJ1-5	.	TRBV7-8	ASSLMTGSSVQPQH
TRBJ2-7	.	TRBV7-9	ASSSPGGRYEQY
TRBJ1-1	few	TRBV30	ATKGQGARTEAF
TRBJ1-2	.	TRBV6-5	ASSSPTMGVGYT
TRBJ1-4	once	TRBV19	ASSQGQHEKLF
TRBJ2-3	.	TRBV5-1	ASRSEPGTQRVGTNTQY
TRBJ2-7	.	TRBV11-2	ASSLFQLPGQGAYEQY
TRBJ2-3	.	TRBV14	ASSQDLQREDTQY
TRBJ1-1	.	TRBV9	ASSVEADTEAF
TRBJ2-5	.	TRBV5-4	ASSIGGQETQY
TRBJ2-7	.	TRBV29-1	SGVAEPSYEQY
TRBJ1-6	.	TRBV6-4	ATSREATYNSPLH
TRBJ2-7	.	TRBV6-5	ASSQGTYEQY
TRBJ2-3	.	TRBV19	ASTPSGGYTDTQY
TRBJ1-4	.	TRBV5-1	ASSPQHGSGEKLF
TRBJ2-1	once	TRBV5-4	ASSLPPNSYNEQF
TRBJ1-6	.	TRBV30	AWSVGGGSPLH
TRBJ2-7	.	TRBV6-5	ASSPRGGYEQY
TRBJ1-3	once	TRBV28	ASSSGQRDRNTIY
TRBJ2-7	.	TRBV27	ASQLAETSYEQY
TRBJ1-1	.	TRBV5-6	ASSLVADEAF
TRBJ1-5	.	TRBV4-2	ASSQDRVGEPQH
TRBJ2-3	.	TRBV7-9	ASSLPREGGSTDTQY